The following is a TCR beta chain sequence with its context. This sample is part of a study of blood T cell repertoires in COVID-19. Enrolment of Seattle patients took place during active infection, and they were followed longitudinally. Per germline, CDR1 LNHNV and CDR2 YYDKDF (reference sequence). The CDR3 sequence is 17 residues long. Germline trimming cut 1 base from V and 7 bases from J; bases unmatched to any gene: 8. Per the authors' pipeline: By means of reference gene primer amplification, nucleated cell counts were estimated. Libraries were prepared by immunoSEQ multiplex PCR; TCRdb keeps only in-frame clonotypes and omits some of them. That table gives V, J and clone size, and the DNA gave D and trimming. Seen here are approximately 350,000 clones, around 87% observed once, and the top ten hold about 6%.

This sequence was found in a woman between 50 and 59 years old with COVID-19, enrolled during active disease. V usage is TRBV15 and J usage is TRBJ2-5; 14 positions agree with TRBD2. The sequenced material came from peripheral blood. DNA for the CDR3: TGTGCCACCAGCAGAGGGGAGACTAGCGGGGGGGTTGGGACCCAGTACTTC. It yields the protein CATSRGETSGGVGTQYF.